The 31 T cell receptor beta chains in this list originate from one sample, sequenced in a study of T cells in localized non-small cell lung cancer (dated by TCRdb to 2020 to 2021). The library was built by means of the immunoSEQ multiplex PCR assay. Here the immuneACCESS table is served through TCRdb, limited to in-frame sequences with V and J called. Missing clones are a known gap in these copies; in checked studies unresolved V genes cover under half, and the rest lacks a known reason. The sample table lists roughly 38,000 clones, 82% of them with a count of one. The ten largest clones capture 15% to 20% of the sample. Source: peripheral blood, taken before any cancer treatment. Receptors originate from a male donor older than 55 with stage III squamous cell lung carcinoma.

The CDR3 DNA is TGCGCCAGCAGTCCTTCCTGGGCTTCCAATGAGCAGTTCTTC. It is translated as CASSPSWASNEQFF. This chain joins TRBV10-2 and TRBJ2-1; D uncertain. The length of the CDR3 is 14 residues. CDR1 is WSHSY and CDR2 is SAAADI in the germline V gene. Trimming shortened V by 5 bases and J by 6 bases, and 14 bases separated the two germline ends.

This clone has just one count. The chain combines TRBV19 with TRBJ1-3; TRBD1 is a possible D gene (5 bases). Germline V gene data show CDR1 as LNHDA and CDR2 as SQIVND (reference sequence). CDR3 length: 15 amino acids. With 7 bases removed from V and 0 bases from J, the gap between germline ends came to 13 bases. For the CDR3, the DNA is TGTGCCAGTACAAGGGACGTTGGCTCTGGAAACACCATATATTTT. Amino acid sequence: CASTRDVGSGNTIYF.

For the CDR3, the DNA is TGTGCCAGCAGTGGGACCGACAGGGTCAGCTCCTACAATGAGCAGTTCTTC. Its translation is CASSGTDRVSSYNEQFF. The rearrangement uses TRBV6-1 and TRBJ2-1; 7 bases agree with TRBD1. Trimming cost V 4 bases and J 0 bases; bases outside gene matches: 9. Germline V lookup: CDR1 MNHNS, CDR2 SASEGT. The CDR3 sequence is 17 residues long.

Comment on this clone: This may be a read error: a much more frequent sequence differs by one nucleotide. Other nucleotide sequences from this sample produce the same CDR3. This chain connects TRBV19 to TRBJ2-1, with 11 bases aligning to TRBD1. CDR3 size: 15 residues. Per germline, CDR1 LNHDA and CDR2 SQIVND (reference sequence). The V segment lost 4 bases and the J segment 4 bases; nucleotides outside the gene matches: 3. CDR3 protein: CASSRGQGGYNEQFF. CDR3 nucleotides: TGTGCCAGTAGTAGGGGACAGGGGGGATACAATGAGCAGTTCTTC.

The rearrangement joins TRBV5-1 to TRBJ1-1; D is ambiguous. The length of the CDR3 is 14 residues. With 4 bases removed from V and 0 bases from J, the gap between germline ends came to 10 bases. Per the germline V gene, CDR1 is SGHRS and CDR2 is YFSETQ. The CDR3 DNA follows: TGCGCCAGCAGCCCCGGACCGATGAACACTGAAGCTTTCTTT. Amino acids: CASSPGPMNTEAFF.

This clone qualifies as medium-sized. The chain links TRBV5-1 to TRBJ1-2, with D perhaps TRBD1 (6 bases). There are 16 residues in the CDR3. The germline V and J ends were trimmed by 5 bases and 1 base, with 18 bases remaining between them. Germline V gene lookup returns CDR1 SGHRS and CDR2 YFSETQ. CDR3 in amino acids: CASSFGTPNVNYGYTF. In nucleotides, the CDR3 is TGCGCCAGCAGTTTCGGGACACCTAACGTTAACTATGGCTACACCTTC. The variable domain in full, with the rest retrieved from reference TRBV5-1 and TRBJ1-2, is KAGVTQTPRYLIKTRGQQVTLSCSPISGHRSVSWYQQTPGQGLQFLFEYFSETQRNKGNFPGRFSGRQFSNSRSEMNVSTLELGDSALYLCASSFGTPNVNYGYTFGSGTRLTVV.

CDR3 DNA sequence: TGTGCCATCAGTGAGCAGGCAAGTGGCTACACCTTC. Translation: CAISEQASGYTF. The chain couples TRBV10-3 to TRBJ1-2, with D uncertain. Trimming took 2 bases from V and 7 from J, leaving 8 bases between them. The CDR3 extends over 12 amino acids. Germline CDR1 and CDR2: ENHRY and SYGVKD.

The V and J genes are TRBV29-1 and TRBJ2-5; D may be TRBD2 (5 bases). The germline V gene encodes CDR1 SQVTM and CDR2 ANQGSEA. Trimming took off 8 bases at V and 5 bases at J, with 15 bases between the two ends. This CDR3 comprises 12 residues. This CDR3 reads CSPAEVRETQYF. CDR3 in DNA: TGCAGCCCCGCGGAGGTTCGGGAGACCCAGTACTTC.

This chain connects TRBV10-3 to TRBJ1-2, with TRBD1 as a possible D gene (5 bases). The length of the CDR3 is 12 residues. The germline gives CDR1 ENHRY, CDR2 SYGVKD. Trimming left V 10 bases short and J 8 bases short, with 17 bases between. The CDR3, as DNA: TGTGCCACCGGGGCCAGGGAGCGCGGCTACACCTTC. Protein product: CATGARERGYTF.

This chain joins TRBV6-1 and TRBJ1-5; 7 bases match TRBD1. The CDR3 loop spans 14 amino acids. The V and J ends lost 3 bases and 7 bases, in that order; junction bases with no gene match: 6. The germline CDR1 and CDR2 sequences are MNHNS and SASEGT. DNA of the CDR3: TGTGCCAGCAGTGAGGCCCAGGGGGGGCAGCCCCAGCATTTT. As protein: CASSEAQGGQPQHF.

The chain joins TRBV11-3 to TRBJ2-3; the D call may be TRBD1 or TRBD2 (5 bases each). Germline V gene lookup returns CDR1 SGHNT and CDR2 YENEEA. The CDR3 runs 12 residues. Trimming took off 1 base at V and 14 bases at J, with 13 bases between the two ends. CDR3 bases: TGTGCCAGCAGCTTAGGGGGGTTCCCGGTGTATTTT. This encodes CASSLGGFPVYF.

The rearrangement joins TRBV6-6 to TRBJ2-3; 8 nucleotides line up with TRBD1. This CDR3 contains 15 residues. Germline values: CDR1 MNHNY, CDR2 SVGAGI (reference sequence). V lost 5 bases and J lost 3; bases outside the gene matches: 7. CDR3 nucleotide sequence: TGTGCCAGCAGTCAGACAGGGGCAGGGACAGATACGCAGTATTTT. This encodes CASSQTGAGTDTQYF.

The J gene is TRBJ2-1, the V gene TRBV28, with 7 bases aligning to TRBD2. Germline values: CDR1 MDHEN, CDR2 SYDVKM. This CDR3 is 14 amino acids long. With V trimmed by 6 bases and J by 2 bases, 4 bases remained unmatched. This CDR3 is CASRERGTYNEQFF. The CDR3 DNA reads TGTGCCAGCAGAGAGCGGGGCACCTACAATGAGCAGTTCTTC.

The V and J genes are TRBV4-1 and TRBJ1-6, with TRBD1 as a possible D gene (5 bases). Germline V gives CDR1 MGHRA, CDR2 YSYEKL. The CDR3 consists of 13 residues. V lost 1 base and J 8 bases, leaving 6 bases between the germline ends. The CDR3, as DNA: TGCGCCAGCAGCCAAGTAGGGGATTCACCCCTCCACTTT. This encodes CASSQVGDSPLHF.

This chain uses TRBV6-1 with TRBJ2-5; TRBD1 is a possible D gene (5 bases). This CDR3 is 12 amino acids long. From germline, CDR1 is MNHNS and CDR2 SASEGT. V was cut by 11 bases and J by 5 bases, with 15 bases left in between. CDR3 sequence: CAGSGNGETQYF. The CDR3 coding sequence is TGTGCCGGCTCAGGGAACGGGGAGACCCAGTACTTC.

This clone came up once. One end of the junction is discordant with germline, which a read error may explain. The CDR3 loop reads CASSALGDNSPLHF. In DNA form, the CDR3 reads TGTGCCAGCAGCGCCTTGGGGGATAACTCACCCCTCCACTTT. The chain couples TRBV9 to TRBJ1-6; TRBD1 is a possible D gene (5 bases). Germline V lookup: CDR1 SGDLS, CDR2 YYNGEE. The length of the CDR3 is 14 residues.

In its sample, this clone was seen a few times. The V call is TRBV7-9, the J call TRBJ1-6, with 7 positions matching TRBD1. The J segment lost 12 bases and the V segment lost 0 bases, leaving 5 bases of the junction unmatched. This CDR3 is built from 14 residues. From germline, CDR1 is SEHNR and CDR2 FQNEAQ (reference sequence). The CDR3 here is CASSLAQGTEPLHF. The CDR3 DNA is TGTGCCAGCAGCTTAGCACAGGGGACTGAACCCCTCCACTTT.

The chain employs TRBV19 and TRBJ1-5; D gene ambiguous. CDR1 is LNHDA and CDR2 is SQIVND in the germline V gene (reference sequence). The CDR3 contains 13 residues. The V and J ends lost 8 bases and 4 bases respectively, with 12 bases between them. CDR3 nucleotides: TGTGCCAGTTCTCTATCGGGTAATCAGCCCCAGCATTTT. Amino acid sequence: CASSLSGNQPQHF.

V and J are TRBV10-3 and TRBJ1-1; D is unclear. Trimming shortened V by 0 bases and J by 0 bases, and 8 bases separated the two germline ends. The germline CDR1 and CDR2 sequences are ENHRY and SYGVKD. The CDR3 totals 15 residues. CDR3 loop: CAISESVEMNTEAFF. In DNA, the CDR3 is TGTGCCATCAGTGAGTCAGTAGAAATGAACACTGAAGCTTTCTTT.

The V and J genes are TRBV5-8 and TRBJ1-1; 7 nucleotides align to TRBD1. The CDR3 is 12 residues long. J lost 10 bases, V lost 4 bases, and 7 bases had no gene match. Germline-derived CDR1 and CDR2 are SGHTS and YDEGEE. CDR3 sequence: CASSRQGLIAFF. Here the CDR3 DNA reads TGTGCCAGCAGCCGACAGGGACTAATAGCTTTCTTT.

V is TRBV27 and J is TRBJ1-5; TRBD1 matches at 7 bases. V lost 6 bases to trimming and J lost 5 bases; unmatched junction nucleotides: 7. There are 14 residues in the CDR3. Looked up from germline, CDR1 is MNHEY and CDR2 is SMNVEV (reference sequence). The CDR3 coding sequence is TGTGCCAGCAGGGTACAGGGGAATTATCAGCCCCAGCATTTT. This encodes CASRVQGNYQPQHF.

This chain uses TRBV6-5 with TRBJ1-1; D may be TRBD1 (6 bases). V was pared by 7 bases and J by 1 base, with 16 bases between. The length of the CDR3 is 15 residues. Germline lookup yields CDR1 MNHEY and CDR2 SVGAGI. The CDR3 reads CASKKRGGPNTEAFF. CDR3 in DNA: TGTGCCAGCAAGAAGAGGGGGGGGCCGAACACTGAAGCTTTCTTT.

This clone is termed medium-sized (0.01 to 0.1%). This chain links TRBV19 with TRBJ1-5; 7 bases line up with TRBD1. CDR1 is LNHDA, CDR2 SQIVND, per germline (reference sequence). This CDR3 comprises 14 residues. Trimming took 3 bases from V and 5 from J; bases not matched to a gene: 4. DNA for the CDR3: TGTGCCAGTAGTATGGCAGGGGGTTATCAGCCCCAGCATTTT. Residues: CASSMAGGYQPQHF.

The chain joins TRBV7-2 to TRBJ2-1; D is unclear. The CDR3 runs 17 residues. The V end was cut by 3 bases, the J end by 0 bases, with 15 bases between. Per germline, CDR1 SGHTA and CDR2 FQGNSA. CDR3 amino acids: CASSFGWVKSSYNEQFF. Here the CDR3 DNA reads TGTGCCAGCAGCTTTGGCTGGGTCAAAAGCTCCTACAATGAGCAGTTCTTC.

The CDR3 reads CSAKRENIQYF. The CDR3 DNA reads as TGCAGTGCGAAAAGGGAAAACATTCAGTACTTC. The gene calls are TRBV20-1 and TRBJ2-4; D is unclear. This CDR3 has 11 residues. Trimming pared 6 bases from V and 5 bases from J, leaving 8 bases between. Per germline, CDR1 DFQATT and CDR2 SNEGSKA (reference sequence).

The rearrangement links TRBV11-2 to TRBJ2-2; TRBD2 agrees at 12 bases. Germline CDR1 and CDR2: SGHAT and FQNNGV. Losses at the gene ends were 0 bases for V and 6 bases for J; bases not matched to a gene: 5. CDR3 length: 17 amino acids. CDR3 amino acids: CASSLDSTSGSAGELFF. CDR3 bases: TGTGCCAGCAGCTTAGATTCGACTAGCGGGAGCGCCGGGGAGCTGTTTTTT.

The genes are TRBV19 and TRBJ1-3; 8 nucleotides match TRBD1. V dropped 4 bases and J dropped 0; count of bases not matched to a gene: 5. Germline V gene data show CDR1 as LNHDA and CDR2 as SQIVND (reference sequence). There are 16 residues in the CDR3. In DNA, the CDR3 is TGTGCCAGTAGTAACCTGGACAGGGCCTCTGGAAACACCATATATTTT. Translation: CASSNLDRASGNTIYF.

V gene TRBV4-1 combines with J gene TRBJ2-1; D tentatively reads TRBD1 or TRBD2 (5 bases each). Germline assignment: CDR1 MGHRA and CDR2 YSYEKL. This CDR3 is built from 14 residues. The ends were cut back, 1 base at V and 6 bases at J, with 10 bases in the middle. The CDR3 DNA follows: TGCGCCAGCAGCCAAGGAGGGGCGGCCAATGAGCAGTTCTTC. Translated, it gives CASSQGGAANEQFF.

The chain combines TRBV10-1 with TRBJ2-3; 8 bases fit TRBD2. CDR3 length: 14 residues. Per germline, CDR1 WNHNN and CDR2 SYGVQD (reference sequence). V shed 5 bases and J 0 bases; nucleotides not matched to a gene: 1. Here the CDR3 reads CASSRTSSTDTQYF. CDR3 DNA: TGCGCCAGCAGTCGGACTAGCAGCACAGATACGCAGTATTTT.

The chain uses TRBV25-1 and TRBJ2-3, with TRBD2 as a possible D gene (5 bases). The CDR3 totals 15 residues. Trimming removed 2 bases at V and 2 bases at J, with 11 bases between. Germline-derived CDR1 and CDR2 are MGHDK and SYGVNS. CDR3 sequence (DNA): TGTGCCAGCAGTGAAGTGGCGGGTCCCACAGATACGCAGTATTTT. Protein product: CASSEVAGPTDTQYF.

Only one count was recorded for this clone. The chain is built from TRBV29-1 and TRBJ1-1; D is unresolved. Germline V gives CDR1 SQVTM, CDR2 ANQGSEA. The CDR3 has 14 residues. V shed 6 bases and J shed 1 base, with 15 bases lying between them. The CDR3 bases are TGCAGCGTCGTACCCGACACGGCGAACACTGAAGCTTTCTTT. Translating it yields CSVVPDTANTEAFF.